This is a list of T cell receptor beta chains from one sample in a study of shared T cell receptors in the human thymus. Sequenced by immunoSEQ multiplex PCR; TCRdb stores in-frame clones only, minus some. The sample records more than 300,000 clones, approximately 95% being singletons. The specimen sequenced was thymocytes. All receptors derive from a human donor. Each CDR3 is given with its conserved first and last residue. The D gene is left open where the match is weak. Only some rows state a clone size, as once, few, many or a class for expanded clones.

CDR3 DNA: TGCAGTGCTAGGGGGGCGGACAACTTC; CDR3 protein: CSARGADNF; clone size: NA; D gene: NA; J gene: TRBJ2-7; V gene: TRBV20-1
CDR3 DNA: TGTGCCAGCAGCTTAGTACCCCGGGACTCACTTCTACATGGCTACACCTTC; CDR3 protein: CASSLVPRDSLLHGYTF; clone size: NA; D gene: NA; J gene: TRBJ1-2; V gene: TRBV11-2
CDR3 DNA: TGCGCCAGCAGCTCCTCCGACACCCAGGCAGATACGCAGTATTTT; CDR3 protein: CASSSSDTQADTQYF; clone size: NA; D gene: NA; J gene: TRBJ2-3; V gene: TRBV5-1
CDR3 DNA: TGTGCCAGCAGCGCGGGACTAGACGGTTCCTACGAGCAGTACTTC; CDR3 protein: CASSAGLDGSYEQYF; clone size: NA; D gene: TRBD2; J gene: TRBJ2-7; V gene: TRBV2
CDR3 DNA: TGTAGACTAGCGGGAGGCCAATTCACAGATACGCAGTATTTT; CDR3 protein: CRLAGGQFTDTQYF; clone size: NA; D gene: TRBD2; J gene: TRBJ2-3; V gene: TRBV6-4
CDR3 DNA: TGTGCCAGCAGCTTATTATCGGGGGAGAGGGCCTACGAGCAGTACTTC; CDR3 protein: CASSLLSGERAYEQYF; clone size: NA; D gene: NA; J gene: TRBJ2-7; V gene: TRBV13
CDR3 DNA: TGTGCCAGCATCACCCCGGGACAGGGCCGCCAGGGTCATCAGCCCCAGCATTTT; CDR3 protein: CASITPGQGRQGHQPQHF; clone size: NA; D gene: TRBD1; J gene: TRBJ1-5; V gene: TRBV28
CDR3 DNA: TGTGCCAGCAGCCAAGAACAGCCCCTTAATGAGCAGTTCTTC; CDR3 protein: CASSQEQPLNEQFF; clone size: NA; D gene: NA; J gene: TRBJ2-1; V gene: TRBV14
CDR3 DNA: TGTGCCAGCAGTTTATTGGCGGGTCCTAGCACAGATACGCAGTATTTT; CDR3 protein: CASSLLAGPSTDTQYF; clone size: once; D gene: NA; J gene: TRBJ2-3; V gene: TRBV27
CDR3 DNA: TGTGCCAGCAGCCTTTTGGGGGAGTCCTACAATGAGCAGTTCTTC; CDR3 protein: CASSLLGESYNEQFF; clone size: once; D gene: NA; J gene: TRBJ2-1; V gene: TRBV9
CDR3 DNA: TGTGCCAGCTCACCGAATGGGGAGACAGGGATCGATGTCTATGAGCAGTTCTTC; CDR3 protein: CASSPNGETGIDVYEQFF; clone size: NA; D gene: TRBD1; J gene: TRBJ2-1; V gene: TRBV18
CDR3 DNA: TGTGCCAGCAGCTTAGGTTCCAGGGGCATGGGCGAGCAGTACTTC; CDR3 protein: CASSLGSRGMGEQYF; clone size: NA; D gene: NA; J gene: TRBJ2-7; V gene: TRBV7-2
CDR3 DNA: TGTGCCAGCAGCCTAACCGAGGGTGAGCAGTTCTTC; CDR3 protein: CASSLTEGEQFF; clone size: NA; D gene: NA; J gene: TRBJ2-1; V gene: TRBV6-5
CDR3 DNA: TGTGCCAGCAGCCCACAGGGGAACTATGGCTACACCTTC; CDR3 protein: CASSPQGNYGYTF; clone size: NA; D gene: TRBD1; J gene: TRBJ1-2; V gene: TRBV7-3
CDR3 DNA: TGTGCCGGTTCCACCCAGGGGGCATCCTACGAGCAGTACTTC; CDR3 protein: CAGSTQGASYEQYF; clone size: NA; D gene: TRBD1; J gene: TRBJ2-7; V gene: TRBV6-1
CDR3 DNA: TGTGCCAGCAGCCCCTGGGGGAAGGGCAATCAGCCCCAGCATTTT; CDR3 protein: CASSPWGKGNQPQHF; clone size: NA; D gene: NA; J gene: TRBJ1-5; V gene: TRBV7-8
CDR3 DNA: TGTGCCAGCAGCGTAGGTGAGACTTTGGAAGAGACCCAGTACTTC; CDR3 protein: CASSVGETLEETQYF; clone size: NA; D gene: NA; J gene: TRBJ2-5; V gene: TRBV9
CDR3 DNA: TGTGCCAGCAGCCGGGGCAGAGCGATAGAGACCCAGTACTTC; CDR3 protein: CASSRGRAIETQYF; clone size: once; D gene: NA; J gene: TRBJ2-5; V gene: TRBV11-3
CDR3 DNA: TGTGCCAGTATGGGAGGGGAAGCCAAAAACATTCAGTACTTC; CDR3 protein: CASMGGEAKNIQYF; clone size: NA; D gene: TRBD2; J gene: TRBJ2-4; V gene: TRBV19
CDR3 DNA: TGTGCCAGCAGTTTCCGGGGAGGCAATCAGCCCCAGCATTTT; CDR3 protein: CASSFRGGNQPQHF; clone size: NA; D gene: NA; J gene: TRBJ1-5; V gene: TRBV27
CDR3 DNA: TGTGCCAGTAGCCTTCGGGACACCTACTACGAGCAGTACTTC; CDR3 protein: CASSLRDTYYEQYF; clone size: NA; D gene: NA; J gene: TRBJ2-7; V gene: TRBV19
CDR3 DNA: TGTGCCAGCAGCTATCGCCGCAGGGGGCTTAACTATGGCTACACCTTC; CDR3 protein: CASSYRRRGLNYGYTF; clone size: NA; D gene: TRBD1; J gene: TRBJ1-2; V gene: TRBV27
CDR3 DNA: TGTGCCAGTAGTATAAAGAGACTAGCCTACAATGAGCAGTTCTTC; CDR3 protein: CASSIKRLAYNEQFF; clone size: NA; D gene: NA; J gene: TRBJ2-1; V gene: TRBV19
CDR3 DNA: TGTGCCAGTACCCAGACGACCGACAGGGACGGAGGAAACACCATATATTTT; CDR3 protein: CASTQTTDRDGGNTIYF; clone size: NA; D gene: TRBD1; J gene: TRBJ1-3; V gene: TRBV19
CDR3 DNA: TGTGCCTTGAGAAGGTCTGGGGCCAACGTCCTGACTTTC; CDR3 protein: CALRRSGANVLTF; clone size: NA; D gene: NA; J gene: TRBJ2-6; V gene: TRBV28
CDR3 DNA: TGTGCCAGCAGCTTAGTAGGTGGACTGATCTCTGGAAACACCATATATTTT; CDR3 protein: CASSLVGGLISGNTIYF; clone size: NA; D gene: NA; J gene: TRBJ1-3; V gene: TRBV7-9
CDR3 DNA: TGTGCCAGACGGACAGGGGCCGGGCAGCCCCAGCATTTT; CDR3 protein: CARRTGAGQPQHF; clone size: few; D gene: TRBD1; J gene: TRBJ1-5; V gene: TRBV2
CDR3 DNA: TGTGCCAGCAGCCCGCGGCAGGGGGAAGGGGATGAGCAGTTCTTC; CDR3 protein: CASSPRQGEGDEQFF; clone size: NA; D gene: TRBD1; J gene: TRBJ2-1; V gene: TRBV7-6
CDR3 DNA: TGCACTATCCGTAGGGGGAGAGTGCTATTTATAGTAACCGGGGAGCTGTTTTTT; CDR3 protein: CTIRRGRVLFIVTGELFF; clone size: NA; D gene: NA; J gene: TRBJ2-2; V gene: TRBV29-1
CDR3 DNA: TGTGCCAGCAGCCAAGATCTGGACAGGGGGCAAAACGAGCAGTACTTC; CDR3 protein: CASSQDLDRGQNEQYF; clone size: NA; D gene: TRBD1; J gene: TRBJ2-7; V gene: TRBV14
CDR3 DNA: TGTGCCAGCACCCCGGGAACCCACAATGAGCAGTTCTTC; CDR3 protein: CASTPGTHNEQFF; clone size: NA; D gene: NA; J gene: TRBJ2-1; V gene: TRBV11-2
CDR3 DNA: TGTGCCAGCAGTTCACAGGGTAGATGGGAGACCCAGTACTTC; CDR3 protein: CASSSQGRWETQYF; clone size: NA; D gene: NA; J gene: TRBJ2-5; V gene: TRBV27
CDR3 DNA: TGCGCCAGCAGCCCCTCGAGCGGGAGCTGTGCCGGGGAGCTGTTTTTT; CDR3 protein: CASSPSSGSCAGELFF; clone size: once; D gene: TRBD2; J gene: TRBJ2-2; V gene: TRBV4-1
CDR3 DNA: TGTGCCAGCGGTCTAGGGGGAGGGGGCCACTCCTACAATGAGCAGTTCTTC; CDR3 protein: CASGLGGGGHSYNEQFF; clone size: NA; D gene: NA; J gene: TRBJ2-1; V gene: TRBV2
CDR3 DNA: TGTGCCAGCAGTACTGACAGGCTTAATGAAAAACTGTTTTTT; CDR3 protein: CASSTDRLNEKLFF; clone size: NA; D gene: NA; J gene: TRBJ1-4; V gene: TRBV27
CDR3 DNA: TGTGCCAGCAGCCCCCGGGACATCTACGAGCAGTACTTC; CDR3 protein: CASSPRDIYEQYF; clone size: NA; D gene: NA; J gene: TRBJ2-7; V gene: TRBV14
CDR3 DNA: TGCGCCAGGGTCCTCAGTTCTAGCACAGATACGCAGTATTTT; CDR3 protein: CARVLSSSTDTQYF; clone size: once; D gene: NA; J gene: TRBJ2-3; V gene: TRBV10-2
CDR3 DNA: TGCGCCAGCAGCGAAAACTCAGGGGACTACGAGCAGTACTTC; CDR3 protein: CASSENSGDYEQYF; clone size: few; D gene: NA; J gene: TRBJ2-7; V gene: TRBV5-1
CDR3 DNA: TGTGCCAGCGGTAGTGGCAGGGGGAGGGGAAAACTGTTTTTT; CDR3 protein: CASGSGRGRGKLFF; clone size: NA; D gene: TRBD1; J gene: TRBJ1-4; V gene: TRBV5-8
CDR3 DNA: TGCGCCAGCGCACCCCGCTTCTCGGGACAGGGGGCTGAAGCTTTCTTT; CDR3 protein: CASAPRFSGQGAEAFF; clone size: once; D gene: TRBD1; J gene: TRBJ1-1; V gene: TRBV5-1
CDR3 DNA: TGTGCCAGCAGTTCAACTAATGAAAAACTGTTTTTT; CDR3 protein: CASSSTNEKLFF; clone size: NA; D gene: NA; J gene: TRBJ1-4; V gene: TRBV28
CDR3 DNA: TGTGCCAGCACCCTTCGGCCGAAGAGAACTGAAGCTTTCTTT; CDR3 protein: CASTLRPKRTEAFF; clone size: NA; D gene: NA; J gene: TRBJ1-1; V gene: TRBV6-1
CDR3 DNA: TGTGCCAGCAGTGAACGTCAGGTCGACTCTGGAAACACCATATATTTT; CDR3 protein: CASSERQVDSGNTIYF; clone size: NA; D gene: NA; J gene: TRBJ1-3; V gene: TRBV6-1
CDR3 DNA: TGTGCCAGCAGCTTAGGGACCTACAATGAGCAGTTCTTC; CDR3 protein: CASSLGTYNEQFF; clone size: NA; D gene: NA; J gene: TRBJ2-1; V gene: TRBV7-8
CDR3 DNA: TGTGCCAGTAGTAGGGGTACCGAGCAGTACTTC; CDR3 protein: CASSRGTEQYF; clone size: NA; D gene: NA; J gene: TRBJ2-7; V gene: TRBV19
CDR3 DNA: TGCGCCAGCAGCCAAGGAGCCTACGAGCAGTACTTC; CDR3 protein: CASSQGAYEQYF; clone size: NA; D gene: NA; J gene: TRBJ2-7; V gene: TRBV4-1
CDR3 DNA: TGTGCCAGCAGTTTGGGGGACCCAAGATCTTCCTACGAGCAGTACTTC; CDR3 protein: CASSLGDPRSSYEQYF; clone size: NA; D gene: NA; J gene: TRBJ2-7; V gene: TRBV28
CDR3 DNA: TGCGCCAGCAGCGGAGCGACAGATGACTATGGCTACACCTTC; CDR3 protein: CASSGATDDYGYTF; clone size: NA; D gene: NA; J gene: TRBJ1-2; V gene: TRBV7-8
CDR3 DNA: TGTGCCAGCAGCCAATATGGGGGGGAGCAGTTCTTC; CDR3 protein: CASSQYGGEQFF; clone size: NA; D gene: NA; J gene: TRBJ2-1; V gene: TRBV5-5